The sample holds many counts of the clone carrying this T cell receptor (beta chain). Its antigen remains unknown. The data were taken from a study of early T cells in non-severe SARS-CoV-2 infection. Unique molecular identifiers were affixed to single, distinct cDNA molecules. From the 5' RACE reads, TCRdb called clonotypes with MiXCR, one entry per CDR3 protein. The sample carries about 70,000 distinct CDR3 sequences, approximately 5% recorded once. V lost 5 bases, J lost 4 bases, and 17 bases lay in between. Germline CDR1 is MNHEY and CDR2 is SVGAGI. This CDR3 is built from 15 residues. Study results and limitations: In VDJdb matching, anti-spike CD8 responses were favored while private and CD4 specificities went missing.

The sequence came from an adult who was a healthcare worker with PCR-confirmed SARS-CoV-2 infection or an uninfected control (not recorded which). The chain has TRBV6-5 and TRBJ1-1; D is perhaps TRBD1 (5 bases). Sequencing was performed on whole blood, taken at baseline. CDR3 protein: CASSTPRGRGTEAFF. The DNA of the CDR3 is TGTGCCAGCAGTACCCCCCGGGGGAGAGGCACTGAAGCTTTCTTT.